This T cell receptor beta chain was profiled in a study of blood T cell repertoires in COVID-19. CDR3 length: 13 amino acids. The germline CDR1 and CDR2 sequences are SGHTA and FQGNSA. The V and J ends lost 1 base and 5 bases respectively, with 6 bases between them. Living in roughly 23 US areas, the participants were between roughly 18 and 95 years of age. Participants' own reports of clinical history determined their cohort assignment. In the source study's methods: Reference gene primers were amplified, and this amplification served to estimate nucleated cell counts. Measured with immunoSEQ multiplex PCR; TCRdb has only the in-frame clones, and not every one. Clone size and V and J calls were adopted from that table, with D and trimming inferred from the DNA. This sample has more than 150,000 clones, with about four fifths found just once.

J is TRBJ2-1 and V is TRBV7-2, with D possibly being TRBD1 (6 bases). This sequence originates from a man aged 35 to 55 who had recovered from COVID-19. Input material: PBMCs or T cells enriched from blood (not recorded which). CDR3 loop: CASSLDRDNEQFF. The CDR3 DNA is TGTGCCAGCAGCTTAGACAGGGACAATGAGCAGTTCTTC.